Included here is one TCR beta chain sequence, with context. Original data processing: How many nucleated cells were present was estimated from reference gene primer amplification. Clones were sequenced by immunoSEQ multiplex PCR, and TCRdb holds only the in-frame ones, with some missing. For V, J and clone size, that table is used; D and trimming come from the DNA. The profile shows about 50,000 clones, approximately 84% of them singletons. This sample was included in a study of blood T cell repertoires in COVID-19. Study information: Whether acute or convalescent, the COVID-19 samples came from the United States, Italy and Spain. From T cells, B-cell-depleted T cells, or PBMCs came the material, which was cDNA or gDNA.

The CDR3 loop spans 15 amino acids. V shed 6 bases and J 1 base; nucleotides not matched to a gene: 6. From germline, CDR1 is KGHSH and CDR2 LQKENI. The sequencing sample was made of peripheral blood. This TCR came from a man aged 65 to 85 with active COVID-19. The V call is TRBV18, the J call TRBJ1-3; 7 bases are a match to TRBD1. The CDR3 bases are TGTGCCAGCTCGGAGAACAGGGGATCTGGAAACACCATATATTTT. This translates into CASSENRGSGNTIYF.